Shown below are 28 T cell receptor beta chains from a single sample sequenced in a study of T cell repertoires in cytomegalovirus infection. One entry per CDR3 protein results from TCRdb running MiXCR on the reads. The sample holds roughly 860,000 distinct CDR3 sequences, 32% seen once. Their cognate antigens are unknown. The sequencing here drew on cultured CD8+ T cells from PBMCs, taken from culture after CMV antigen stimulation. These receptors came from a human donor in good health (CMV status not recorded). Some clones in this sample may be carry-over from other donors' samples.

V usage is TRBV6-5 and J usage is TRBJ1-2, with TRBD1 identical over 7 bases. The V gene's germline CDR1 is MNHEY and CDR2 SVGAGI. The CDR3 length is 14 residues. V lost 0 bases, J lost 6 bases, and 4 bases stayed unmatched. The CDR3 loop is CASSYSGQWDGYTF. CDR3 bases: TGTGCCAGCAGTTACTCGGGACAGTGGGATGGCTACACCTTC.

This clonotype has just a few counts. CDR3 amino acids: CASSFKKRETPLSEQFF. In DNA, the CDR3 is TGTGCCAGCAGTTTTAAAAAACGAGAGACCCCCCTGAGTGAGCAGTTCTTC. The J gene is TRBJ2-1, the V gene TRBV12-3 or TRBV12-4; no clear D. The CDR3 consists of 17 residues. Trimming left V 3 bases short and J 9 bases short, with 24 bases between.

About this clonotype itself: The junction departs from germline at one end; a sequencing error may be responsible. This rearrangement joins TRBV29-1 to TRBJ2-2; TRBD2 matches at 8 bases. The CDR3 contains 13 residues. Germline lookup yields CDR1 SQVTM and CDR2 ANQGSEA. The CDR3 bases are TGCAGCGCCCGGGGGGGCGACACTGGGGAGCTGTTTTTT. Encoded protein: CSARGGDTGELFF.

V usage is TRBV25-1 and J usage is TRBJ1-2, with D perhaps matching TRBD1 (5 bases). Germline CDR1 reads MGHDK; CDR2 reads SYGVNS. The CDR3 runs to 12 residues. Trimming left V 4 bases short and J 4 bases short, with 7 bases between. The CDR3 spells CASSGGAYGYTF. The CDR3 DNA reads TGTGCCAGCAGTGGGGGCGCCTATGGCTACACCTTC.

The V call is TRBV19, the J call TRBJ2-7, with D perhaps TRBD1 (6 bases). Germline V gene data show CDR1 as LNHDA and CDR2 as SQIVND (reference sequence). Trimming took 5 bases from V and 3 from J, leaving 17 bases between them. The CDR3 is 15 amino acids. CDR3 amino acids: CASSSGTSSYYEQYF. The CDR3 DNA follows: TGTGCCAGTAGTTCCGGGACATCTAGTTACTACGAGCAGTACTTC.

This clonotype has at least ten counts. This chain connects TRBV6-6 to TRBJ1-4, with D maybe TRBD1 (5 bases). V lost 4 bases, J lost 7 bases, and 19 bases lay in between. The CDR3 sequence is 16 residues long. In germline, CDR1 is MNHNY, CDR2 SVGAGI (reference sequence). The CDR3 sequence: CASSSGTRVSAEKLFF. CDR3 DNA: TGTGCCAGCAGTTCAGGGACTCGCGTCTCGGCTGAAAAACTGTTTTTT.

The table lists this clonotype with a few counts. The CDR3 loop is CSAHPGSWTFQETQYF. DNA of the CDR3: TGCAGTGCTCACCCTGGAAGCTGGACTTTCCAAGAGACCCAGTACTTC. V gene TRBV20-1 combines with J gene TRBJ2-5; a weak D match, TRBD2 (5 bases). The CDR3 runs 16 residues. Germline V gene lookup returns CDR1 DFQATT and CDR2 SNEGSKA (reference sequence). V lost 5 bases and J lost 1, with 20 bases in between.

The V call is TRBV15, the J call TRBJ1-2; the D gene is possibly TRBD1 (6 bases). This CDR3 contains 15 residues. Germline lookup yields CDR1 LNHNV and CDR2 YYDKDF (reference sequence). Trimming took 4 bases from V and 7 from J, leaving 19 bases between them. CDR3 loop: CATSIQGKWQSGYTF. CDR3 sequence (DNA): TGTGCCACCAGCATCCAGGGGAAATGGCAATCTGGCTACACCTTC.

The chain has TRBV12-3 or TRBV12-4 and TRBJ2-7; D is tentatively TRBD1 or TRBD2 (6 bases each). Trimming stripped 8 bases from V and 5 bases from J, with 19 bases between. The CDR3 has 14 amino acids. For the CDR3, the DNA is TGTGCCAGCGGCCTGGGGGGCCTCCGGGACGAGCAGTACTTC. It encodes CASGLGGLRDEQYF.

This clonotype was seen many times. This chain links TRBV7-2 with TRBJ1-1, with D unclear. Trimming took off 5 bases at V and 6 bases at J, with 13 bases between the two ends. The CDR3 length is 13 residues. Per germline, CDR1 SGHTA and CDR2 FQGNSA. The CDR3 sequence: CASSPSHLSEAFF. Written as DNA, the CDR3 is TGTGCCAGCAGCCCCTCACATTTATCTGAAGCTTTCTTT. Together with reference TRBV7-2 and TRBJ1-1, the CDR3 gives the full variable domain: GAGVSQSPSNKVTEKGKDVELRCDPISGHTALYWYRQSLGQGLEFLIYFQGNSAPDKSGLPSDRFSAERTGGSVSTLTIQRTQQEDSAVYLCASSPSHLSEAFFGQGTRLTVV.

A few counts support this clonotype. One end of the junction varies from germline; a read error may be responsible. The chain carries TRBV6-6 and TRBJ2-2; D is perhaps TRBD1 (5 bases). Germline lookup yields CDR1 MNHNY and CDR2 SVGAGI (reference sequence). This CDR3 is 16 amino acids long. CDR3 protein: CASSHSPGQGTGELFF. Written as DNA, the CDR3 is TGTGCCAGCAGTCACTCTCCGGGCCAGGGCACCGGGGAGCTGTTTTTT.

The chain is built from TRBV27 and TRBJ2-1; D is perhaps TRBD2 (6 bases). The germline V gene has CDR1 MNHEY and CDR2 SMNVEV (reference sequence). This CDR3 has 15 amino acids. The germline V and J ends were trimmed by 7 bases and 7 bases, with 20 bases remaining between them. The CDR3 sequence is CASNSFGRTENEQFF. In nucleotides, the CDR3 is TGTGCCAGCAATTCTTTTGGGAGGACGGAGAATGAGCAGTTCTTC.

This clonotype was found a few times. The chain recombines TRBV4-2 with TRBJ1-5; D unresolved. CDR1 and CDR2 from the germline V gene are LGHNA and YNFKEQ. This CDR3 comprises 16 residues. V was cut by 4 bases and J by 0 bases, with 13 bases left in between. The chain's CDR3 is CASSPQREASNQPQHF. CDR3 sequence (DNA): TGTGCCAGCAGCCCTCAGCGAGAGGCTAGCAATCAGCCCCAGCATTTT.

CDR3 in amino acids: CASSSGARNYGYTF. The CDR3 DNA reads TGTGCCAGCAGTTCGGGGGCGAGGAACTATGGCTACACCTTC. This sequence joins TRBV6-1 and TRBJ1-2; D perhaps matches TRBD1 (6 bases). Trimming removed 5 bases from V and 2 bases from J, with 12 bases in between. This CDR3 spans 14 amino acids. Germline assignment: CDR1 MNHNS and CDR2 SASEGT.

This chain connects TRBV5-1 to TRBJ2-7; 8 bases are shared with TRBD1. Germline CDR1 and CDR2: SGHRS and YFSETQ. There are 14 residues in the CDR3. J lost 3 bases, V lost 4 bases, and 6 bases had no gene match. CDR3 DNA: TGCGCCAGCAGCACCGGGACAGGAGTCTACGAGCAGTACGTC. Its translation is CASSTGTGVYEQYV.

The V and J genes are TRBV5-4 and TRBJ1-3; 7 bases map to TRBD1. Trimming cost V 3 bases and J 2 bases; bases outside gene matches: 2. Per germline, CDR1 SGHNT and CDR2 YYREEE (reference sequence). This CDR3 has 14 residues. The CDR3 protein is CASSSGGTGNTIYF. CDR3 bases: TGTGCCAGCAGCTCAGGGGGGACTGGAAACACCATATATTTT.

CDR3 in DNA: TGTGCCAGCAGTCCAACCGGGACAGCGCAAGAGACCCAGTACTTC. Amino acids: CASSPTGTAQETQYF. J is TRBJ2-5 and V is TRBV12-3 or TRBV12-4; 7 bases align to TRBD1. The CDR3 runs 15 residues. Trimming cost V 5 bases and J 2 bases; bases outside gene matches: 8.

This clonotype was seen ten or more times. This chain uses TRBV12-3 or TRBV12-4 with TRBJ1-2; D may be TRBD1 (5 bases). The CDR3 extends over 12 amino acids. V shed 3 bases and J shed 4 bases, with 6 bases lying between them. The CDR3 DNA is TGTGCCAGCAGTTTCGGGGGCTATGGCTACACCTTC. It encodes CASSFGGYGYTF.

V is TRBV7-6 and J is TRBJ1-1; D is unresolved. The CDR3 extends over 16 amino acids. Germline V gene sequence: CDR1 SGHVS, CDR2 FNYEAQ. The V end lost 4 bases, the J end lost 2 bases, and 17 bases lay between the germline ends. The chain's CDR3 is CASSSPRRNRNTEAFF. DNA of the CDR3: TGTGCCAGCAGCTCCCCAAGGCGAAACAGAAACACTGAAGCTTTCTTT.

A few counts support this clonotype. This chain connects TRBV25-1 to TRBJ2-7; 8 bases align to TRBD1. Germline CDR1 reads MGHDK; CDR2 reads SYGVNS. V was clipped by 8 bases and J by 3 bases; unmatched bases: 3. The CDR3 contains 12 residues. CDR3 amino acids: CASDGQGYEQYF. The CDR3 DNA reads as TGTGCCAGCGACGGACAGGGCTACGAGCAGTACTTC.

The genes are TRBV15 and TRBJ2-3; tentative D call: TRBD1 (6 bases). The V end lost 3 bases, the J end lost 0 bases, and 10 bases lay between the germline ends. The CDR3 length is 15 residues. Germline V lookup: CDR1 LNHNV, CDR2 YYDKDF (reference sequence). CDR3 nucleotides: TGTGCCACCAGCAGGGGGGACACTAGCACAGATACGCAGTATTTT. It specifies CATSRGDTSTDTQYF.

This clonotype was seen a handful of times. This sequence joins TRBV7-8 and TRBJ2-3; D may be TRBD2 (5 bases). Between the trimmed V and J ends, which lost 5 bases and 3 bases, there was a span of 18 bases. CDR3 length: 16 amino acids. In germline, CDR1 is SGHVS, CDR2 FQNEAQ. CDR3 amino acids: CASSTDGVGFTDTQYF. Written as DNA, the CDR3 is TGTGCCAGCAGCACGGACGGGGTTGGCTTTACAGATACGCAGTATTTT.

This chain's CDR3 is CASSLATGWGTEAFF. The CDR3 DNA reads TGTGCCAGCAGCTTAGCCACAGGGTGGGGCACTGAAGCTTTCTTT. V and J are TRBV7-6 and TRBJ1-1; a weak D match, TRBD1 (6 bases). Germline V CDR1 and CDR2: SGHVS, FNYEAQ. Trimming shortened V by 0 bases and J by 4 bases, and 12 bases separated the two germline ends. This CDR3 is built from 15 residues.

At least ten counts were recorded for this clonotype. The V gene is TRBV19, the J gene TRBJ1-2; tentative D call: TRBD1 (6 bases). Germline CDR1 and CDR2: LNHDA and SQIVND (reference sequence). This CDR3 spans 12 amino acids. The V and J ends lost 9 bases and 5 bases respectively, with 13 bases between them. The CDR3 DNA reads as TGTGCCAGCAGCACTACAGGGTATGGCTACACCTTC. This sequence encodes CASSTTGYGYTF.

The chain links TRBV11-1 to TRBJ1-6, with TRBD1 as a possible D gene (5 bases). Germline CDR1 SGHAT, CDR2 FQDESV (reference sequence). This CDR3 is 15 amino acids long. Trimming took off 1 base at V and 6 bases at J, with 10 bases between the two ends. The CDR3, as DNA: TGTGCCAGCAGCTTAGTGGGGGTTCCTAATTCACCCCTCCACTTT. Protein: CASSLVGVPNSPLHF.

This clonotype was recorded at least ten times. This chain links TRBV7-2 with TRBJ2-7; D may be TRBD1 (6 bases). Germline CDR1 reads SGHTA; CDR2 reads FQGNSA. This CDR3 is built from 13 residues. With 5 bases removed from V and 3 bases from J, the gap between germline ends came to 11 bases. The DNA of the CDR3 is TGTGCCAGCAGCGTGAACAGGGTCTACGAGCAGTACGTC. This translates into CASSVNRVYEQYV.

This clonotype has a count of ten or more. CDR3: CASSLVKTSGIRCEQYV. CDR3 DNA: TGTGCCAGCAGCTTAGTGAAAACTAGCGGGATTAGGTGCGAGCAGTACGTC. V usage is TRBV7-9 and J usage is TRBJ2-7; 10 positions agree with TRBD2. Germline V lookup: CDR1 SEHNR, CDR2 FQNEAQ (reference sequence). Unmatched junction bases numbered 12, after V lost 1 base and J lost 6 bases. CDR3 length equals 17 residues.

The chain has TRBV7-6 and TRBJ1-2; TRBD1 agrees at 9 bases. The V and J ends lost 2 bases and 6 bases, in that order; junction bases with no gene match: 10. This CDR3 is 16 amino acids long. In germline, CDR1 is SGHVS, CDR2 FNYEAQ. As DNA, the CDR3 is TGTGCCAGCAGCTTACAGTCGGGACAGGGCAAGAATGGCTACACCTTC. Its translation is CASSLQSGQGKNGYTF.